One and the same sample provided the 6 T cell receptor beta chains below, sequenced in a study of cytomegalovirus exposure and HLA in healthy donors. Primers: 60 Vbeta forward and 13 Jbeta reverse. The assay was immunoSEQ multiplex PCR, and TCRdb's table has in-frame clones only and misses some. The table has roughly 120,000 clones, approximately 80% seen once. Material: PBMCs. The receptors were gathered from a human donor in good health.

The V call is TRBV23-1, the J call TRBJ2-1; perhaps TRBD2 as D (6 bases). TRBV23-1 is sorted into the ORF group, with uncertain function. This CDR3 is built from 10 residues. Trimming took 6 bases from V and 9 from J, leaving 6 bases between them. CDR3 nucleotides: TGCGCCAGCAGGGGGGGTGAGCAGTTCTTC. It is translated as CASRGGEQFF.

The rearrangement uses TRBV12-5 and TRBJ2-7; possible D gene TRBD1, 6 bases. This CDR3 comprises 16 residues. Germline V gene lookup returns CDR1 LGHNT and CDR2 FRNRAP. V lost 1 base and J 0 bases, leaving 13 bases between the germline ends. The DNA for the CDR3 is TGTGCTAGTGGTTTGGATAACAGGGTCCCCTCCTACGAGCAGTACTTC. The encoded protein is CASGLDNRVPSYEQYF.

With respect to this clone: An end of the junction does not agree with germline; a read error may underlie this. V usage is TRBV7-9 and J usage is TRBJ2-7; 7 positions agree with TRBD1. Per the germline V gene, CDR1 is SEHNR and CDR2 is FQNEAQ (reference sequence). CDR3 length: 17 residues. The CDR3 sequence is CSSSFYIVGTVSYEQYF. CDR3 nucleotides: TGTTCCAGCAGCTTCTATATCGTCGGGACAGTCTCCTACGAGCAGTACTTC. Filled out from reference TRBV7-9 and TRBJ2-7, the complete variable domain reads DTGVSQNPRHKITKRGQNVTFRCDPISEHNRLYWYRQTLGQGPEFLTYFQNEAQLEKSRLLSDRFSAERPKGSFSTLEIQRTEQGDSAMYLCSSSFYIVGTVSYEQYFGPGTRLTVT.

A few counts support this clone. V and J are TRBV5-1 and TRBJ2-1, with 7 bases lining up with TRBD2. The length of the CDR3 is 15 residues. Per the germline V gene, CDR1 is SGHRS and CDR2 is YFSETQ. The J segment lost 0 bases and the V segment lost 4 bases, leaving 4 bases of the junction unmatched. CDR3 DNA sequence: TGCGCCAGCAGCCCCGGACTAGGCTCCTACAATGAGCAGTTCTTC. It encodes CASSPGLGSYNEQFF.

The chain combines TRBV5-5 with TRBJ2-7, with 7 bases matching TRBD1. Trimming removed 4 bases from V and 1 base from J; junction bases left unmatched: 11. The CDR3 runs 16 residues. The V gene's germline CDR1 is SGHKS and CDR2 YYEKEE (reference sequence). CDR3 region: CASSPPEQGVSYEQYF. The DNA for the CDR3 is TGTGCCAGCAGCCCCCCCGAGCAGGGGGTGTCCTACGAGCAGTACTTC.

This clone was recorded once. J is TRBJ1-5 and V is TRBV19; 7 bases align to TRBD1. The germline CDR1 and CDR2 sequences are LNHDA and SQIVND (reference sequence). Losses at the gene ends were 8 bases for V and 4 bases for J; bases not matched to a gene: 14. The CDR3 sequence is 16 residues long. Here the CDR3 reads CASHGGGTETNQPQHF. The CDR3 DNA sequence: TGTGCCAGTCACGGGGGGGGGACAGAGACAAATCAGCCCCAGCATTTT.